These 9 T cell receptor beta chains originate from one sample sequenced in a study of early T cells in non-severe SARS-CoV-2 infection. TCRdb re-analysed the 5' RACE reads in MiXCR, keeping a single row per CDR3 protein. The sample includes approximately 45,000 distinct CDR3 sequences, approximately 6.1% of them seen just once. Sequenced sample: whole blood. These receptors were taken from an adult who was a healthcare worker with PCR-confirmed SARS-CoV-2 infection or an uninfected control (not recorded which).

This clonotype was detected ten times or more. The chain recombines TRBV4-3 with TRBJ1-1; no firm D call. This CDR3 comprises 14 residues. Trimming cost V 0 bases and J 4 bases, with 9 bases left between them. Germline loops: CDR1 LGHNA, CDR2 YSLEER. The CDR3 nucleotides read TGCGCCAGCAGCCAAGATCCGGAGAGCACTGAAGCTTTCTTT. This gives the protein CASSQDPESTEAFF.

This clonotype was seen only a few times. The gene calls are TRBV7-6 and TRBJ2-1; 9 nucleotides align to TRBD2. This CDR3 contains 15 residues. The germline gives CDR1 SGHVS, CDR2 FNYEAQ. V trimming: 5 bases; J trimming: 3 bases; junction bases outside the gene matches: 5. CDR3 in amino acids: CASSSTSGFYNEQFF. The DNA of the CDR3 is TGTGCCAGCAGCAGCACTAGCGGGTTCTACAATGAGCAGTTCTTC. Looking up the rest from reference TRBV7-6 and TRBJ2-1 gives the full variable domain: GAGVSQSPRYKVTKRGQDVALRCDPISGHVSLYWYRQALGQGPEFLTYFNYEAQQDKSGLPNDRFSAERPEGSISTLTIQRTEQRDSAMYRCASSSTSGFYNEQFFGPGTRLTVL.

This clonotype has ten or more counts. J is TRBJ2-1 and V is TRBV12-3 or TRBV12-4; D is undetermined. This CDR3 is 11 amino acids long. V dropped 6 bases and J dropped 4 bases, with 4 bases sitting between them. The CDR3 reads CASSRYNEQFF. The DNA of the CDR3 is TGTGCCAGCAGCCGATACAATGAGCAGTTCTTC.

This clonotype was detected ten times or more. J is TRBJ1-2 and V is TRBV20-1; D not resolved. Trimming took 5 bases from V and 2 from J, leaving 12 bases between them. The CDR3 is made up of 13 amino acids. From germline, CDR1 is DFQATT and CDR2 SNEGSKA (reference sequence). This chain's CDR3 is CSAAQDGNYGYTF. CDR3 sequence (DNA): TGCAGTGCTGCTCAGGACGGGAACTATGGCTACACCTTC.

This clonotype occurred many times. This sequence joins TRBV24-1 and TRBJ2-1; D gene uncertain. The CDR3 runs to 13 residues. Trimming stripped 1 base from V and 5 bases from J, with 5 bases between. Germline lookup yields CDR1 KGHDR and CDR2 SFDVKD. CDR3 residues: CATSDFTDNEQFF. The CDR3 nucleotides are TGTGCCACCAGTGATTTTACGGACAATGAGCAGTTCTTC.

This clonotype was counted ten times or more. The V gene is TRBV29-1, the J gene TRBJ2-2; D is ambiguous. Trimming left V 0 bases short and J 5 bases short, with 10 bases between. Germline V CDR1 and CDR2: SQVTM, ANQGSEA. This CDR3 region has 14 residues. CDR3 nucleotide sequence: TGCAGCGTTGAAGATCCCTTAAGTACCGGGGAGCTGTTTTTT. Translated, it gives CSVEDPLSTGELFF.

In this sample, this clonotype turned up many times. The chain combines TRBV12-3 or TRBV12-4 with TRBJ2-7; 10 bases map to TRBD1. V was pared by 7 bases and J by 1 base, with 7 bases of the junction left unmatched. This CDR3 is 15 amino acids long. CDR3 coding DNA: TGTGCCAGCACCTTCCCGGGACAGGGGTCCTACGAGCAGTACTTC. Residues: CASTFPGQGSYEQYF.

This clonotype was counted ten times or more. The chain joins TRBV28 to TRBJ1-1; unclear D gene. This CDR3 has 13 residues. With 5 bases removed from V and 1 base from J, the gap between germline ends came to 8 bases. Germline V lookup: CDR1 MDHEN, CDR2 SYDVKM. Here the CDR3 DNA reads TGTGCCAGCAGTCGGCCCCCGAACACTGAAGCTTTCTTT. Protein sequence: CASSRPPNTEAFF.

This clonotype was seen at least ten times. DNA for the CDR3: TGTGCCAGCTCCCCTGGACAGACCTACAATGAGCAGTTCTTC. This encodes CASSPGQTYNEQFF. The V and J genes are TRBV18 and TRBJ2-1; tentative D call: TRBD1 (6 bases). This CDR3 has 14 residues. Germline CDR1 and CDR2: KGHSH and LQKENI. Trimming took off 6 bases at V and 2 bases at J, with 11 bases between the two ends.